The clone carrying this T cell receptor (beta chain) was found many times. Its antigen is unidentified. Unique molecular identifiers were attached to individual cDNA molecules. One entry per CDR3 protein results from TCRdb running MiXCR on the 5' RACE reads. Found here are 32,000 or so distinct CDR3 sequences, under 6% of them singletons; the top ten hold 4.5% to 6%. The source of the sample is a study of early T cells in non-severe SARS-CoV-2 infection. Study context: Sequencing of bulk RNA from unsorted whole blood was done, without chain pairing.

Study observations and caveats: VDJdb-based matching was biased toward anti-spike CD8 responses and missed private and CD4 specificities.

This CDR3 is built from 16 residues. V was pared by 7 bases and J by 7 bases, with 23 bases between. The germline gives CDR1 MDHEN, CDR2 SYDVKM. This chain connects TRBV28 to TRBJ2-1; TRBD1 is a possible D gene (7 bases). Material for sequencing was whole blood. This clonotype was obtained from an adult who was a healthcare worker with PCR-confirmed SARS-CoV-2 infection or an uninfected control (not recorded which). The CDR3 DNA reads TGTGCCAGCACCCACGACGCGACAGGGACTCTAAATGAGCAGTTCTTC. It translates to CASTHDATGTLNEQFF.